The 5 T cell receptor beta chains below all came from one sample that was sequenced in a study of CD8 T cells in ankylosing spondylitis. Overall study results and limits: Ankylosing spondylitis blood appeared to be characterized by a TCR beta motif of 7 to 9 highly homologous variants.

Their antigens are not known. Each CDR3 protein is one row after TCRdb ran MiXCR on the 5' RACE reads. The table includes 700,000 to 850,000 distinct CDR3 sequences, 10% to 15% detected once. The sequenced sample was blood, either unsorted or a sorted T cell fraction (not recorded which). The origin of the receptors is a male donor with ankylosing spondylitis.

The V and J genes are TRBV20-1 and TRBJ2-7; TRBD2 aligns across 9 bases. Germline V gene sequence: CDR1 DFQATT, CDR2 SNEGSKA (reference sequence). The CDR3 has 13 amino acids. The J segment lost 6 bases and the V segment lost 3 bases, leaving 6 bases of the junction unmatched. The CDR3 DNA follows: TGCAGTGCTAGCCTAGCGGGATTGAGCGAGCAGTACTTC. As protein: CSASLAGLSEQYF.

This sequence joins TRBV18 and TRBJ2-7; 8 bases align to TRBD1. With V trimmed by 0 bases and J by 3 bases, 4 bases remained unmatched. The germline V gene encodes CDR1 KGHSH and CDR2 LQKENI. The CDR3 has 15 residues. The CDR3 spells CASSPPGTGLYEQYF. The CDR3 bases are TGTGCCAGCTCACCACCCGGGACAGGACTCTACGAGCAGTACTTC.

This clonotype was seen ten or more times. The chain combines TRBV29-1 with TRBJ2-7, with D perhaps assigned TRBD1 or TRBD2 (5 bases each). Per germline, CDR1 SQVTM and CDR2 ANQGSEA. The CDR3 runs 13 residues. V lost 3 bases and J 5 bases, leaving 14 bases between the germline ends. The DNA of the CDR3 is TGCAGCGTTGACACCGGGGCTGGAAACGAGCAGTACTTC. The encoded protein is CSVDTGAGNEQYF.

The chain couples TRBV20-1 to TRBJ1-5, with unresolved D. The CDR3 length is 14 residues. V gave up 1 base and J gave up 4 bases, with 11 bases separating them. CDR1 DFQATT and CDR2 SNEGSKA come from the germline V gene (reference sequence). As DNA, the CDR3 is TGCAGTGCTAGAGTGTCGCAACCAAATCAGCCCCAGCATTTT. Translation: CSARVSQPNQPQHF.

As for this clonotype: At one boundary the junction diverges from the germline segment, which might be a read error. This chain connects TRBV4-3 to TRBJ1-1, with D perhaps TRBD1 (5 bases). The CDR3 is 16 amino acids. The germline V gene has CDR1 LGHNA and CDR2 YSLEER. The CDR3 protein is CASSHGMDIGSTEVFF. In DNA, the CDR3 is TGCGCCAGCAGCCATGGGATGGACATTGGGAGCACTGAAGTTTTCTTT.